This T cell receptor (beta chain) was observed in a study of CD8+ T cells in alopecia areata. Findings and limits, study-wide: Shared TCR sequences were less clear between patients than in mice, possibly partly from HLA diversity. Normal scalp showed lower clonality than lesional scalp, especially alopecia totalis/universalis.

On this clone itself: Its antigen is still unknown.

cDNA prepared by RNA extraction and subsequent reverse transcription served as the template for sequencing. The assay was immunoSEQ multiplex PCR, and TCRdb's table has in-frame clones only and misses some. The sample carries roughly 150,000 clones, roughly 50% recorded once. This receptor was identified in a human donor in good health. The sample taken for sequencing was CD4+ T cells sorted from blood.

The CDR3 here is CASSFPDTQYF. The CDR3 DNA follows: TGTGCCAGCAGCTTCCCAGATACGCAGTATTTT. The J gene is TRBJ2-3, the V gene TRBV7-2; no clear D. V was shortened by 3 bases and J by 4 bases, with 2 bases between the two germline ends. The CDR3 runs to 11 residues. Per the germline V gene, CDR1 is SGHTA and CDR2 is FQGNSA.